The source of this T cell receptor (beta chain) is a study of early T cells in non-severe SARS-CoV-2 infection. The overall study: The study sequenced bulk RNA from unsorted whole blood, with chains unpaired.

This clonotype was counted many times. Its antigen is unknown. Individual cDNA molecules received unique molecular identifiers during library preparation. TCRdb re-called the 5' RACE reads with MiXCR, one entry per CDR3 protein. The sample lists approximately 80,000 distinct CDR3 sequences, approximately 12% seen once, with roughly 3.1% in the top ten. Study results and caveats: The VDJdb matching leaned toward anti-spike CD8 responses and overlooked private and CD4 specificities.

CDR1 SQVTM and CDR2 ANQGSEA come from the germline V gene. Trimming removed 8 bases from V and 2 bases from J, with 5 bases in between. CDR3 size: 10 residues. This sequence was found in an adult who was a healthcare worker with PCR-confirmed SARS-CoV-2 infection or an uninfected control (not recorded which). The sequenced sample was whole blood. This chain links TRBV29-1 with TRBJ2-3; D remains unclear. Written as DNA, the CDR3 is TGCAGCACAGACACAGATACGCAGTATTTT. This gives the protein CSTDTDTQYF.